The present T cell receptor (beta chain) was sequenced within a study of cytomegalovirus exposure and HLA in healthy donors. Comment on this clone: As yet, its antigen is unknown.

The PCR contained 60 Vbeta and 13 Jbeta primers. Libraries were prepared by immunoSEQ multiplex PCR; TCRdb keeps only in-frame clonotypes and omits some of them. The sample holds some 87,000 clones, more than 60% seen once. Points from the study as a whole: Researchers reportedly found TCR beta sequences accurately predicted most subjects' HLA-A and HLA-B alleles.

This TCR derives from a man aged 25-40 years in good health and CMV-seronegative. Sequencing was performed on PBMCs.

DNA of the CDR3: TGTGCCAGCAGTGAAACTAGCGGGGGGGCCTCAGATACGCAGTATTTT. Encoded protein: CASSETSGGASDTQYF. The chain recombines TRBV6-1 with TRBJ2-3; TRBD2 matches 13 bases. The CDR3 is 16 residues long. Trimming removed 2 bases from V and 4 bases from J; junction bases left unmatched: 3. Germline CDR1 and CDR2: MNHNS and SASEGT.